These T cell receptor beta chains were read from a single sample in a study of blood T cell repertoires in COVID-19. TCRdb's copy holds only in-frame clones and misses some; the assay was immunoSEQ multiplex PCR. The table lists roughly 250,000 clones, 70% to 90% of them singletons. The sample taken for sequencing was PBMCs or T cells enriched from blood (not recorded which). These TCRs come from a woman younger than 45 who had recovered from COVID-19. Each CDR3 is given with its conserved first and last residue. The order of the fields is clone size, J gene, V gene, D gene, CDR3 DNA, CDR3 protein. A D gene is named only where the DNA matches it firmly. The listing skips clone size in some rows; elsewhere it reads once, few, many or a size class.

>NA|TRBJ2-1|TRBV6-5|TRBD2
TGTGCCAGCAATGGGGCTAGCGGGGGGGCCGGTGAGCAGTTCTTC
CASNGASGGAGEQFF
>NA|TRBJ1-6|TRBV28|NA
TGTGCCAGCAGTTCGACAGGAGTTTCACCCCTCCACTTT
CASSSTGVSPLHF
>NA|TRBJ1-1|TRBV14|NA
TGTGCCAGCAGCCCGTTTAACAGGGTCTCGGGGACTGAAGCTTTCTTT
CASSPFNRVSGTEAFF
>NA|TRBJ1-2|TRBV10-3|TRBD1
TGTGCCATCACTATTTCAGGGGGCGGCTATGGCTACACCTTC
CAITISGGGYGYTF
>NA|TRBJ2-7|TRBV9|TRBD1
TGTGCCAGCAGCCGCGGACAGGGGGCAGCCTACGAGCAGTACTTC
CASSRGQGAAYEQYF
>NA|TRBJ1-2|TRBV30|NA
TGTGCCTGGAGTGGGGGCGGCTATGGCTACACCTTC
CAWSGGGYGYTF
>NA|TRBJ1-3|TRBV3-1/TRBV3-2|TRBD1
TGTGCCAGCAGCCATGGGGACAGGAAAGAAAACACCATATATTTT
CASSHGDRKENTIYF
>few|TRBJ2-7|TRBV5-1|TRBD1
TGCGCCAGCAGCCCCCGGGACAGCGGATACTACGAGCAGTACTTC
CASSPRDSGYYEQYF
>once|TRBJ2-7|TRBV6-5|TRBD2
TGTGCCAGCAGTTACTCGAATCGGGGGGGAGAGCAGTACTTC
CASSYSNRGGEQYF
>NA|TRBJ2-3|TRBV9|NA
TGTGCCAGCAGCGTAGAGGGAGATCCTAGCACAGATACGCAGTATTTT
CASSVEGDPSTDTQYF
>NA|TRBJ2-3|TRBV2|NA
TGTGCCAGCAGATATCTAGCTCCAGTCACAGATACGCAGTATTTT
CASRYLAPVTDTQYF
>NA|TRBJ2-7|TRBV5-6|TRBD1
TGTGCCAGCAGCGGCGGGACAGGAGGCGAGCAGTACTTC
CASSGGTGGEQYF
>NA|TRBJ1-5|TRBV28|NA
TGTGCCAGCACCCCTAGGGGGGGGGCGAGCAATCAGCCCCAGCATTTT
CASTPRGGASNQPQHF
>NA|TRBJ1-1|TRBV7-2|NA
TGTGCCAGCAGCATAGAACAGAACACTGAAGCTTTCTTT
CASSIEQNTEAFF
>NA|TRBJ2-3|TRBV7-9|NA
TGTGCCAGCAGCCTTACCCGGACAGTGGCAGATACGCAGTATTTT
CASSLTRTVADTQYF
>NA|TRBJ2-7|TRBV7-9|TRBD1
TGTGCCAGCAGCGTCGGGACAGGGAGATACGAGCAGTACTTC
CASSVGTGRYEQYF
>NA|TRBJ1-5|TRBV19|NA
TGTGCCAGTAGTATAGACAGGGATCAGCCCCAGCATTTT
CASSIDRDQPQHF
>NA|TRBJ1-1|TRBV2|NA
TGTGCCAGCAGTGGGGAGATGAACACTGAAGCTTTCTTT
CASSGEMNTEAFF
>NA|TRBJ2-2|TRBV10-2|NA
TGCGCCATCTCAGGAATGGAAGGCACCGGGGAGCTGTTTTTT
CAISGMEGTGELFF
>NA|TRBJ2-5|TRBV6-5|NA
TGTGCCAGCAGTTACGACAGGTACCAAGAGACCCAGTACTTC
CASSYDRYQETQYF
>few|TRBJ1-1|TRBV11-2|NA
TGTGCCAGCAGCTTAGATGAGGTTCCCAAAGCTTTCTTT
CASSLDEVPKAFF
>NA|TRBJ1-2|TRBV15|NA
TGTGCCACCAGCAGCAGGCCGAACTATGGCTACACCTTC
CATSSRPNYGYTF
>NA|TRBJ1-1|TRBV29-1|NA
TGCAGCGTTGGCGGCCGCATGAACACTGAAGCTTTCTTT
CSVGGRMNTEAFF
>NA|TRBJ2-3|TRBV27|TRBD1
TGTGCCAGCAGTTTAGGGACAGCTTCTGCAGATACGCAGTATTTT
CASSLGTASADTQYF
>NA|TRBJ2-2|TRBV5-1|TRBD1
TGCGCCAGCAGCTTGGCCCAGGGGGCGAACACCGGGGAGCTGTTTTTT
CASSLAQGANTGELFF
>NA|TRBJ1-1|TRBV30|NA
TGTGCCTTCGCGGCCGGGAATGAAGCTTTCTTT
CAFAAGNEAFF
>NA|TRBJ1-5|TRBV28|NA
TGTGCCAGCAGTTTAACAGGGAATAGCAATCAGCCCCAGCATTTT
CASSLTGNSNQPQHF
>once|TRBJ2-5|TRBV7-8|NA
TGTGCCAGCAGCACAACAGCGGCGGTTATGAAGACCCAGTACTTC
CASSTTAAVMKTQYF
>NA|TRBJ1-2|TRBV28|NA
TGTGCCAGCAGTTTACAGGGAAGCTACACCTTC
CASSLQGSYTF